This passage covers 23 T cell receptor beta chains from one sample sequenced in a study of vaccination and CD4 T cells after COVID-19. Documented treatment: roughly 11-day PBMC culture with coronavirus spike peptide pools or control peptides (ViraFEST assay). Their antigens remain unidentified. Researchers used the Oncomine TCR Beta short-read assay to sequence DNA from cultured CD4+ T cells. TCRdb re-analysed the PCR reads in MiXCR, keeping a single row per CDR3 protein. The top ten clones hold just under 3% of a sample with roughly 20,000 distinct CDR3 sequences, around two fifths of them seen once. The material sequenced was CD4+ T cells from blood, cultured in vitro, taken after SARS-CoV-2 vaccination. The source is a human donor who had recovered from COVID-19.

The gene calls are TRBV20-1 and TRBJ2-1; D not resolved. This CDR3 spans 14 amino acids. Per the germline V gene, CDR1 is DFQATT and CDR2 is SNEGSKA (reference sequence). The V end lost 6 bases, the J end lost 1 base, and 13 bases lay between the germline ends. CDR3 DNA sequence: TGCAGTGCCCGGTGGTGGCGGTCCTACAATGAGCAGTTCTTC. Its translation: CSARWWRSYNEQFF.

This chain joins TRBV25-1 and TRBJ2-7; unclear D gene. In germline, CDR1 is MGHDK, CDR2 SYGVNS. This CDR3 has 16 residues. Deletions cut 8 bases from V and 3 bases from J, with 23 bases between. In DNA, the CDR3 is TGTGCCAGCCACCTCACTCTCCGTTTCGTCTTCTACGAGCAGTACTTC. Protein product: CASHLTLRFVFYEQYF.

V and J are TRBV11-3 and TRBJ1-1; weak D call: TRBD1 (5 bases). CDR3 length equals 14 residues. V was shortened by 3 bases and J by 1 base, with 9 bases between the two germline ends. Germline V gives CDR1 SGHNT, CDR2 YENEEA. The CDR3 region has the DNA TGTGCCAGCAGCTTCAGAGACAGGAACACTGAAGCTTTCTTT. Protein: CASSFRDRNTEAFF.

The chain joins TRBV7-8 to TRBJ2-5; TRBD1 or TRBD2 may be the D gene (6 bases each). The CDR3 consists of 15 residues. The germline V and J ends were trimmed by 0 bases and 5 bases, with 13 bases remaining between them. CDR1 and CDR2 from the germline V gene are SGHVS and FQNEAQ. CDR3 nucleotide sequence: TGTGCCAGCAGCTTAGCCGGGGGCGCTCCCGAGACCCAGTACTTC. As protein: CASSLAGGAPETQYF.

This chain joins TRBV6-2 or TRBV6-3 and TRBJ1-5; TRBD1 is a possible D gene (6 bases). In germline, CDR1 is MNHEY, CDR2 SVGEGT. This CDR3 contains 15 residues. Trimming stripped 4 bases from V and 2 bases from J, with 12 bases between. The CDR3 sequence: CASSWGQGGNQPQHF. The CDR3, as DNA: TGTGCCAGCAGTTGGGGACAAGGTGGCAATCAGCCCCAGCATTTT.

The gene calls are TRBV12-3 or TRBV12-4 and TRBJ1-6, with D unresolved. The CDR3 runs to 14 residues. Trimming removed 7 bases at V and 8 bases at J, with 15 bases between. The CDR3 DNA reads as TGTGCCAGCAAGGTTGGGTTCCCGGATTCACCCCTCCACTTT. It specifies CASKVGFPDSPLHF.

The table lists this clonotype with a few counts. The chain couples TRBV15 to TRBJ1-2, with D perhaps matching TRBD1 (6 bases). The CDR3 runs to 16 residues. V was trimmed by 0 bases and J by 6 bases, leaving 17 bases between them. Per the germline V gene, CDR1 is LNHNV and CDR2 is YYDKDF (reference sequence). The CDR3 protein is CATSRDRGGRRDGYTF. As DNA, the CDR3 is TGTGCCACCAGCAGAGATCGGGGGGGGCGTAGGGATGGCTACACCTTC.

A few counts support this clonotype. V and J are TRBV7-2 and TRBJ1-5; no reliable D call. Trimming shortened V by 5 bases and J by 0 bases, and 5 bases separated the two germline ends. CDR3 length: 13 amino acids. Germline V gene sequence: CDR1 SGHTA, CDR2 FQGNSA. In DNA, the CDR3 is TGTGCCAGCAGCCCATATAGCAATCAGCCCCAGCATTTT. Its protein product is CASSPYSNQPQHF.

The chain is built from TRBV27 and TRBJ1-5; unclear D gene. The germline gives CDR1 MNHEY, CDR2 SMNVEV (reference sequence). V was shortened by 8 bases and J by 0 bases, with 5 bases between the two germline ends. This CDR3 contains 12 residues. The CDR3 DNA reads TGTGCCAGCGCTCATAGCAATCAGCCCCAGCATTTT. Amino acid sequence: CASAHSNQPQHF.

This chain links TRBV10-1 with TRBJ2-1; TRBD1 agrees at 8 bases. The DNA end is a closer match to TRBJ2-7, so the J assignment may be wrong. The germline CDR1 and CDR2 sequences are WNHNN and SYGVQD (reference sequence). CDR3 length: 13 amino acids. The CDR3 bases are TGCGCCGGACTGCGACAGGGGTTGTACGAGCAGTACTTC. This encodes CAGLRQGLYEQYF.

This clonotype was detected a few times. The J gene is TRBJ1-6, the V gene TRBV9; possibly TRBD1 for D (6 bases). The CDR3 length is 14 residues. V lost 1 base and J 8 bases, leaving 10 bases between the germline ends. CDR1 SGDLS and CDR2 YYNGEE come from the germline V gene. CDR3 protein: CASSVRAGDSPLHF. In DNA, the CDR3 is TGTGCCAGCAGCGTAAGGGCAGGGGATTCACCCCTCCACTTT. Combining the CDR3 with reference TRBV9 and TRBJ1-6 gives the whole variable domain DSGVTQTPKHLITATGQRVTLRCSPRSGDLSVYWYQQSLDQGLQFLIQYYNGEERAKGNILERFSAQQFPDLHSELNLSSLELGDSALYFCASSVRAGDSPLHFGNGTRLTVT.

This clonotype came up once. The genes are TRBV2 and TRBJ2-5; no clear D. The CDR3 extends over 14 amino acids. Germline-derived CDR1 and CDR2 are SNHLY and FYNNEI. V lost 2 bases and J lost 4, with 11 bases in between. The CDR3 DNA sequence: TGTGCCAGCAGTGAACAGCCTCGGGCAGAGACCCAGTACTTC. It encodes CASSEQPRAETQYF.

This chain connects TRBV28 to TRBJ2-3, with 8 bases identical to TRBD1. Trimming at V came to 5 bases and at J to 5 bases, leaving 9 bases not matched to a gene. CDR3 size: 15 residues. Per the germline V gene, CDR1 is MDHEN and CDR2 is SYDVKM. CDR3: CASSRADRVKDTQYF. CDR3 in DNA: TGTGCCAGCAGTCGGGCGGACAGGGTAAAAGATACGCAGTATTTT.

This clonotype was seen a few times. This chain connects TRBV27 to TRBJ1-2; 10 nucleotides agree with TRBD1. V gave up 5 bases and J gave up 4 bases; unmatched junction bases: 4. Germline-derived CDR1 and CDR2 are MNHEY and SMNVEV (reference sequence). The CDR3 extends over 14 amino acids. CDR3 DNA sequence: TGTGCCAGCAGTATAGGACAGGGGGTCTATGGCTACACCTTC. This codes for CASSIGQGVYGYTF.

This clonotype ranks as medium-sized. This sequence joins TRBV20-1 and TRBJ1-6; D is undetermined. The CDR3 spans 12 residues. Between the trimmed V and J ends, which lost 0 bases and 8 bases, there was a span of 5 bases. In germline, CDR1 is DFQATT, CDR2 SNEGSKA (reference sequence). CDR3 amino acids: CSARELDSPLHF. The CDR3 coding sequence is TGCAGTGCTAGAGAGTTGGATTCACCCCTCCACTTT.

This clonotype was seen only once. The CDR3 bases are TGTGCCAGCAGGACCCGGGGGGAGCAGTACTTC. This sequence encodes CASRTRGEQYF. The chain joins TRBV2 to TRBJ2-7; tentatively, D is TRBD2 (6 bases). Germline V gene data show CDR1 as SNHLY and CDR2 as FYNNEI. This CDR3 spans 11 amino acids. Trimming shortened V by 6 bases and J by 7 bases, and 10 bases separated the two germline ends. Based on the CDR3 plus reference TRBV2 and TRBJ2-7, the full variable domain is EPEVTQTPSHQVTQMGQEVILRCVPISNHLYFYWYRQILGQKVEFLVSFYNNEISEKSEIFDDQFSVERPDGSNFTLKIRSTKLEDSAMYFCASRTRGEQYFGPGTRLTVT.

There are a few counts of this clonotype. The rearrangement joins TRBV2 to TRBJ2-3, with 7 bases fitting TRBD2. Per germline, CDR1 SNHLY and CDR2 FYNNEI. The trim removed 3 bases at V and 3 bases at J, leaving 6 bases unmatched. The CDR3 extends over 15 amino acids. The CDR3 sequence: CASSDRLAATDTQYF. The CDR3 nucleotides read TGTGCCAGCAGTGACCGACTAGCAGCTACAGATACGCAGTATTTT.

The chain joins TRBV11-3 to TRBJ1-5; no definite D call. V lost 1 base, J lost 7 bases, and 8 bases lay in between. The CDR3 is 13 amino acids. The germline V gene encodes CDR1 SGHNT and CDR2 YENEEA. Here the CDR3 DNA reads TGTGCCAGCAGCTTAGTTTCCGGGCAGCCCCAGCATTTT. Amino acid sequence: CASSLVSGQPQHF. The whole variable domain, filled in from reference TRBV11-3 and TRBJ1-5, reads EAGVVQSPRYKIIEKKQPVAFWCNPISGHNTLYWYLQNLGQGPELLIRYENEEAVDDSQLPKDRFSAERLKGVDSTLKIQPAELGDSAVYLCASSLVSGQPQHFGDGTRLSIL.

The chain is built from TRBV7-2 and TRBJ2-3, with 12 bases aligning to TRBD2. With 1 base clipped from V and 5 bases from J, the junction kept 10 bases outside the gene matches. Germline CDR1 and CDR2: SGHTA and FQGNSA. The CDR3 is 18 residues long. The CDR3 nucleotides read TGTGCCAGCAGCTTAGTCTCCACCCTAGCGGGAGGGGGAGATACGCAGTATTTT. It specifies CASSLVSTLAGGGDTQYF.

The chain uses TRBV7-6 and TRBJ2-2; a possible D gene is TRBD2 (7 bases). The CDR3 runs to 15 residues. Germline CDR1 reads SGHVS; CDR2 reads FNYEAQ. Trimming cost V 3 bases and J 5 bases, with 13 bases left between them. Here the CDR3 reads CASSLGRGSTGELFF. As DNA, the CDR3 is TGTGCCAGCAGCTTGGGGAGGGGGTCGACCGGGGAGCTGTTTTTT.

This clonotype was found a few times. CDR3 in amino acids: CASSLQPVRTDTQYF. In nucleotides, the CDR3 is TGTGCCAGCAGCCTCCAACCAGTCCGCACAGATACGCAGTATTTT. J is TRBJ2-3 and V is TRBV7-2; D remains unclear. There are 15 residues in the CDR3. With 5 bases removed from V and 1 base from J, the gap between germline ends came to 13 bases. Germline-derived CDR1 and CDR2 are SGHTA and FQGNSA.

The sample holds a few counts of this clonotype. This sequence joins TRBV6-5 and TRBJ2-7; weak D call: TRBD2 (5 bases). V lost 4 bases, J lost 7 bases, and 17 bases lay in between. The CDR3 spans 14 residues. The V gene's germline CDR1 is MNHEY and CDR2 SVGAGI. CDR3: CASSSARSSGEQYF. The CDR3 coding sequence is TGTGCCAGCAGTTCTGCAAGGTCCTCGGGGGAGCAGTACTTC.

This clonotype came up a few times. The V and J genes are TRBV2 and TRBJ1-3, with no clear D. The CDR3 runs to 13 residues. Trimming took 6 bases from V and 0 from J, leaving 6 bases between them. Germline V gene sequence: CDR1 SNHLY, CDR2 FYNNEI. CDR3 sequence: CASRVRSGNTIYF. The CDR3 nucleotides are TGTGCCAGCAGGGTCCGCTCTGGAAACACCATATATTTT. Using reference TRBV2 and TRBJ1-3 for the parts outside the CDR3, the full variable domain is EPEVTQTPSHQVTQMGQEVILRCVPISNHLYFYWYRQILGQKVEFLVSFYNNEISEKSEIFDDQFSVERPDGSNFTLKIRSTKLEDSAMYFCASRVRSGNTIYFGEGSWLTVV.